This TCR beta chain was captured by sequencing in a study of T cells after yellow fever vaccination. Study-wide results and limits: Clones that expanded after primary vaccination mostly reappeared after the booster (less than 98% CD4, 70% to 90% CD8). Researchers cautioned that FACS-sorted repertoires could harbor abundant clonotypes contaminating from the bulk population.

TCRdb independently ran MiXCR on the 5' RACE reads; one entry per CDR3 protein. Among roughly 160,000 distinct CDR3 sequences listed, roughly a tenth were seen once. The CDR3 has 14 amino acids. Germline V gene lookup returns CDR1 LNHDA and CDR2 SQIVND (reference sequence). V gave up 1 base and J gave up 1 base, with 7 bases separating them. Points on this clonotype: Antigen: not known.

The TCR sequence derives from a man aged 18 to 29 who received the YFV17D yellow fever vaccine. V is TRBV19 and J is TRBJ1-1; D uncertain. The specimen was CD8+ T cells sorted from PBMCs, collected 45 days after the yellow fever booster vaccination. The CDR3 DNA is TGTGCCAGTAGTATAGGTGGTCCGAACACTGAAGCTTTCTTT. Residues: CASSIGGPNTEAFF.